These 19 T cell receptor beta chains were sequenced from one sample in a study of PD-L1 blockade in urothelial cancer. Libraries were prepared by immunoSEQ multiplex PCR; TCRdb keeps only in-frame clonotypes and omits some of them. The repertoire holds 85,000 to 95,000 clones, with about 89% as singletons. Regarding time point: pretreatment peripheral blood. The sample consisted of PBMCs, taken around atezolizumab (anti-PD-L1) treatment. The receptors were sampled from a woman at least 80 years old with urothelial cancer.

This chain connects TRBV10-1 to TRBJ1-5, with D possibly being TRBD1 (6 bases). V was cut by 2 bases and J by 2 bases, with 10 bases left in between. This CDR3 is 15 amino acids long. CDR1 WNHNN and CDR2 SYGVQD come from the germline V gene (reference sequence). The CDR3 spells CASSEGAGGNQPQHF. The CDR3 nucleotides are TGCGCCAGCAGTGAGGGGGCAGGGGGCAATCAGCCCCAGCATTTT.

The genes are TRBV20-1 and TRBJ2-1; D unclear. Germline lookup yields CDR1 DFQATT and CDR2 SNEGSKA (reference sequence). CDR3 length: 10 amino acids. V was clipped by 5 bases and J by 10 bases, with 9 bases between them. The CDR3 reads CSAFDQEQFF. The CDR3 DNA sequence: TGCAGTGCTTTCGATCAGGAGCAGTTCTTC.

This clone was seen just once. This chain links TRBV9 with TRBJ2-7; D unclear. The germline V gene has CDR1 SGDLS and CDR2 YYNGEE. This CDR3 has 13 residues. With 6 bases removed from V and 6 bases from J, the gap between germline ends came to 16 bases. In DNA, the CDR3 is TGTGCCAGCACCAGAGTTGAGCGTGGCGAGCAGTACTTC. Translation gives CASTRVERGEQYF.

The rearrangement joins TRBV19 to TRBJ2-7; D possibly corresponds to TRBD1 (6 bases). Germline CDR1 reads LNHDA; CDR2 reads SQIVND (reference sequence). Trimming took 7 bases from V and 7 from J, leaving 14 bases between them. The CDR3 runs to 12 residues. In nucleotides, the CDR3 is TGTGCCAGTAAGGGGGTACTACGAGAGCAGTACTTC. Protein: CASKGVLREQYF.

V and J are TRBV6-1 and TRBJ2-5; 10 nucleotides agree with TRBD1. The germline CDR1 and CDR2 sequences are MNHNS and SASEGT. V shed 7 bases, J shed 5 bases, and the junction held 10 bases outside the gene matches. CDR3 size: 15 residues. The CDR3 bases are TGTGCCAGCATAGTCGACAGGGGGCCCGGGGAGACCCAGTACTTC. This translates into CASIVDRGPGETQYF.

This clone has just one count. The chain couples TRBV28 to TRBJ1-2; TRBD1 matches at 7 bases. The germline V gene has CDR1 MDHEN and CDR2 SYDVKM. CDR3 length equals 13 residues. The J segment lost 6 bases and the V segment lost 5 bases, leaving 6 bases of the junction unmatched. CDR3 sequence reads: CASSGTVENGYTF. The CDR3 DNA reads TGTGCCAGCAGTGGGACAGTTGAAAATGGCTACACCTTC.

V and J are TRBV29-1 and TRBJ2-3; 9 nucleotides line up with TRBD1. Germline CDR1 reads SQVTM; CDR2 reads ANQGSEA. This CDR3 comprises 15 residues. With 1 base clipped from V and 2 bases from J, the junction kept 4 bases outside the gene matches. In nucleotides, the CDR3 is TGCAGCGTTGAAGGGACAGGGGTTCTCACAGATACGCAGTATTTT. Translation gives CSVEGTGVLTDTQYF.

The chain has TRBV6-1 and TRBJ2-7; tentatively, D is TRBD1 (6 bases). The CDR3 contains 14 residues. The ends were cut back, 6 bases at V and 0 bases at J, with 12 bases in the middle. CDR1 and CDR2 (germline): MNHNS, SASEGT. The CDR3 region is CASSWDIFSYEQYF. The CDR3 coding sequence is TGTGCCAGCAGCTGGGACATATTCTCCTACGAGCAGTACTTC.

V usage is TRBV19 and J usage is TRBJ1-1, with 7 bases lining up with TRBD1. J gave up 1 base and V 6 bases, and 5 bases lay outside the gene matches. In germline, CDR1 is LNHDA, CDR2 SQIVND (reference sequence). The CDR3 spans 14 residues. The CDR3 DNA is TGTGCCAGTAGCCAGGACAGGAGGAACACTGAAGCTTTCTTT. Encoded protein: CASSQDRRNTEAFF. Variable domain in full (rest from reference TRBV19 and TRBJ1-1): DGGITQSPKYLFRKEGQNVTLSCEQNLNHDAMYWYRQDPGQGLRLIYYSQIVNDFQKGDIAEGYSVSREKKESFPLTVTSAQKNPTAFYLCASSQDRRNTEAFFGQGTRLTVV.

V is TRBV27 and J is TRBJ1-2, with a possible D match to TRBD1 (5 bases). Trimming removed 5 bases from V and 2 bases from J, with 12 bases in between. Germline CDR1 and CDR2: MNHEY and SMNVEV (reference sequence). CDR3 length: 14 amino acids. The CDR3 here is CASSRQNDNYGYTF. The DNA for the CDR3 is TGTGCCAGCAGTAGACAGAATGACAACTATGGCTACACCTTC.

The chain carries TRBV5-1 and TRBJ2-7, with 7 bases lining up with TRBD1. Germline values: CDR1 SGHRS, CDR2 YFSETQ. CDR3 length equals 15 residues. Trimming removed 4 bases from V and 1 base from J; junction bases left unmatched: 8. CDR3 protein: CASSPGQTLSYEQYF. The CDR3 DNA is TGCGCCAGCAGCCCGGGACAGACCCTTTCCTACGAGCAGTACTTC.

Note on this clone: Other DNA sequences in the same sample also yield this CDR3. This chain joins TRBV28 and TRBJ2-7; D remains ambiguous. V dropped 2 bases and J dropped 1 base, with 9 bases sitting between them. The CDR3 is 14 residues long. Germline lookup yields CDR1 MDHEN and CDR2 SYDVKM. DNA of the CDR3: TGTGCCAGCAGTTTAGTGGGCAGTTCCTACGAGCAGTACTTC. The encoded protein is CASSLVGSSYEQYF.

In DNA form, the CDR3 reads TGTGCCAGCAGCTTACAGGGGGGACCTTACGAGCAGTACTTC. Protein sequence: CASSLQGGPYEQYF. J is TRBJ2-7 and V is TRBV7-2; TRBD1 is a possible D gene (7 bases). Trimming removed 2 bases at V and 4 bases at J, with 12 bases between. Germline V gives CDR1 SGHTA, CDR2 FQGNSA. This CDR3 region has 14 residues.

CDR3 region: CASSPPTGQGYTF. DNA of the CDR3: TGTGCCAGCAGCCCCCCTACGGGTCAAGGCTACACCTTC. The rearrangement joins TRBV7-9 to TRBJ1-2; D is undetermined. The V end was cut by 5 bases, the J end by 8 bases, with 15 bases between. Germline V lookup: CDR1 SEHNR, CDR2 FQNEAQ (reference sequence). This CDR3 region has 13 residues.

This clone was counted a few times. J is TRBJ2-5 and V is TRBV30; 10 bases fit TRBD2. This CDR3 is 16 amino acids long. The trim removed 2 bases at V and 4 bases at J, leaving 10 bases unmatched. CDR1 and CDR2 (germline): GTSNPN, SVGIG (reference sequence). CDR3 sequence reads: CAWSLASGRVAETQYF. As DNA, the CDR3 is TGTGCCTGGAGTCTCGCTAGCGGGAGAGTCGCAGAGACCCAGTACTTC.

The CDR3, as DNA: TGTGCCAGCAGCCGGTCTCCCGAAAGGACCCAGTACTTC. It yields the protein CASSRSPERTQYF. The J gene is TRBJ2-5, the V gene TRBV7-9, with D unresolved. CDR3 size: 13 residues. Trimming cost V 5 bases and J 7 bases, with 14 bases left between them. Germline CDR1 SEHNR, CDR2 FQNEAQ (reference sequence). The full variable domain, completed using reference TRBV7-9 and TRBJ2-5, is DTGVSQNPRHKITKRGQNVTFRCDPISEHNRLYWYRQTLGQGPEFLTYFQNEAQLEKSRLLSDRFSAERPKGSFSTLEIQRTEQGDSAMYLCASSRSPERTQYFGPGTRLLVL.

Here the CDR3 DNA reads TGTGCCACCAGCAGACCTGAGACAGGGGTCGAAGCTGAAGCTTTCTTT. Amino acids: CATSRPETGVEAEAFF. The chain joins TRBV15 to TRBJ1-1, with 8 bases matching TRBD1. Unmatched junction bases numbered 11, after V lost 2 bases and J lost 6 bases. The CDR3 covers 16 residues. Germline V gene lookup returns CDR1 LNHNV and CDR2 YYDKDF (reference sequence).

This rearrangement joins TRBV9 to TRBJ2-7; 7 bases agree with TRBD1. V was pared by 4 bases and J by 5 bases, with 12 bases of the junction left unmatched. This CDR3 has 15 residues. Germline CDR1 and CDR2: SGDLS and YYNGEE. The CDR3 sequence is CASSPRQGREDEQYF. For the CDR3, the DNA is TGTGCCAGCAGCCCTCGACAGGGCCGGGAAGACGAGCAGTACTTC.

The chain combines TRBV7-9 with TRBJ2-2, with TRBD1 identical over 8 bases. Germline V gene sequence: CDR1 SEHNR, CDR2 FQNEAQ (reference sequence). J was trimmed by 6 bases and V by 4 bases; bases with no gene match: 10. The CDR3 has 16 residues. The chain's CDR3 is CASSSGQGSRAGELFF. In nucleotides, the CDR3 is TGTGCCAGCAGCTCTGGACAGGGTTCAAGGGCCGGGGAGCTGTTTTTT.